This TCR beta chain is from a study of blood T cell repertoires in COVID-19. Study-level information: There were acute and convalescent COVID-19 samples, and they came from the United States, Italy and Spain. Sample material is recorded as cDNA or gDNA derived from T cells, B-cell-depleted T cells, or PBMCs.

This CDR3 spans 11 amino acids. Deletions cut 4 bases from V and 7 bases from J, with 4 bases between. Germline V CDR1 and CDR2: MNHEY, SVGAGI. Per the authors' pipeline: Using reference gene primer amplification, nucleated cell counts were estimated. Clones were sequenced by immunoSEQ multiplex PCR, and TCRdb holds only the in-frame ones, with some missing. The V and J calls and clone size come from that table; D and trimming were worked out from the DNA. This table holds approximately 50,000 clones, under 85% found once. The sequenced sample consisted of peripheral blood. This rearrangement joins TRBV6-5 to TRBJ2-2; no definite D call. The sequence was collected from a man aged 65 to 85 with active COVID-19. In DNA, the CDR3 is TGTGCCAGCAGTTCCATCGGGGAGCTGTTTTTT. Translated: CASSSIGELFF.